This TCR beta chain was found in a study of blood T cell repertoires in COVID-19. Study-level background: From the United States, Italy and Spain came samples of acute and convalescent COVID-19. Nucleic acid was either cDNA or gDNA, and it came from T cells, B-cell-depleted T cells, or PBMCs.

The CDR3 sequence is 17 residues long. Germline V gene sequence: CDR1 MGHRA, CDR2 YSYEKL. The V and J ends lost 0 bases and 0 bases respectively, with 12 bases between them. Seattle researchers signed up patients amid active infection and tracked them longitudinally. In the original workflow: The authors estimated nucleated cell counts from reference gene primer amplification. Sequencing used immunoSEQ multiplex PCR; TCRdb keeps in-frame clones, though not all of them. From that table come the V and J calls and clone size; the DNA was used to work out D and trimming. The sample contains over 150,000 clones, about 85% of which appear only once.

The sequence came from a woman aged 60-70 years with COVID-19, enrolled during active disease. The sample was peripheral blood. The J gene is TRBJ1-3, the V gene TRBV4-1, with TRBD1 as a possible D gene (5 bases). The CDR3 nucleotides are TGCGCCAGCAGCCAAGATGGGGCTAGACTCTCTGGAAACACCATATATTTT. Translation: CASSQDGARLSGNTIYF.